The clone carrying this T cell receptor (beta chain) was found a few times. Antigen specificity is unknown. The data derive from a study of blood T cells in healthy people across ages. A sample-barcoded 5' primer and a J-beta primer mix were used in a second PCR of roughly 6 to 11 cycles. TCRdb redid the calling of the 5' RACE reads with MiXCR, one entry per CDR3 protein. In the table there are about 1,500,000 distinct CDR3 sequences, approximately 42% of which are singletons. Germline CDR1 MNHNS, CDR2 SASEGT. The CDR3 sequence is 15 residues long. V shed 3 bases and J shed 0 bases, with 9 bases lying between them. Study observations and caveats: TCR beta diversity was tightly associated with the proportion of naive T cells.

The chain links TRBV6-1 to TRBJ2-1; D ambiguous. The material sequenced was blood. The clonotype comes from a woman between 18 and 29 years old in good health. CDR3 bases: TGTGCCAGCAGTGAGGCCCCCGGCTCCTACAATGAGCAGTTCTTC. It codes for CASSEAPGSYNEQFF.